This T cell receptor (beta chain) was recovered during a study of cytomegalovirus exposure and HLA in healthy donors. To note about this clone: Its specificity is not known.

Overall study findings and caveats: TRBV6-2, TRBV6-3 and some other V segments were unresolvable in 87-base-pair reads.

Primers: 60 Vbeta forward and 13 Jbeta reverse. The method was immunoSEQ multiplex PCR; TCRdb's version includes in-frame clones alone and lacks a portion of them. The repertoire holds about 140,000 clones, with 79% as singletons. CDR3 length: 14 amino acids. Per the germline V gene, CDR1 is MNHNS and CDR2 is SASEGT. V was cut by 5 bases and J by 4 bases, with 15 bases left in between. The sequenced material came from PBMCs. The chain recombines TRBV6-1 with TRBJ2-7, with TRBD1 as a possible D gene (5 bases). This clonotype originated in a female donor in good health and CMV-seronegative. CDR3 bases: TGTGCCAGCAGTCTCCTCAGGGATCGGTACGAGCAGTACTTC. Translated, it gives CASSLLRDRYEQYF.